This T cell receptor (beta chain) emerged from a study of cytomegalovirus exposure and HLA in healthy donors. There are a few counts of this clone. Primers for the PCR totalled 60 Vbeta and 13 Jbeta. The protocol was immunoSEQ multiplex PCR, while the TCRdb copy is restricted to in-frame clones and leaves out a portion. The data contain tens of thousands of clones, 74% of them singletons. The germline V gene has CDR1 SGHVS and CDR2 FNYEAQ. This CDR3 contains 14 residues. V trimming: 5 bases; J trimming: 4 bases; junction bases outside the gene matches: 5. Sequenced: PBMCs. This sequence joins TRBV7-6 and TRBJ1-1, with TRBD1 matching 9 bases. This TCR derives from a woman aged 25 to 39 in good health and CMV-seropositive. The CDR3 sequence is CASSPGTGITEAFF. For the CDR3, the DNA is TGTGCCAGCAGCCCCGGGACAGGGATCACTGAAGCTTTCTTT.